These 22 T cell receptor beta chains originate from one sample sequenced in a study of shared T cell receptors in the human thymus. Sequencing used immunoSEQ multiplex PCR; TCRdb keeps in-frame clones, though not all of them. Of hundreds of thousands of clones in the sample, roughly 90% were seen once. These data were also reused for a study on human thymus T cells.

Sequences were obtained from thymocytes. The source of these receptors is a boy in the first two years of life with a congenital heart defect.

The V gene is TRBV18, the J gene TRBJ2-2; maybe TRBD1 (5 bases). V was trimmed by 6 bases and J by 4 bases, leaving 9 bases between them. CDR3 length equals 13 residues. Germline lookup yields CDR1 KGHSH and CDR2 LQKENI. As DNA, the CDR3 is TGTGCCAGCTCCCCAGGGCCCACCGGGGAGCTGTTTTTT. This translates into CASSPGPTGELFF.

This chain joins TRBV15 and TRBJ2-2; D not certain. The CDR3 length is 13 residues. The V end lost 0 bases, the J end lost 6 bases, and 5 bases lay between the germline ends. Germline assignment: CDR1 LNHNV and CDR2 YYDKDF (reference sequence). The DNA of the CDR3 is TGTGCCACCAGCAGAGATCAGTCCGGGGAGCTGTTTTTT. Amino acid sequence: CATSRDQSGELFF.

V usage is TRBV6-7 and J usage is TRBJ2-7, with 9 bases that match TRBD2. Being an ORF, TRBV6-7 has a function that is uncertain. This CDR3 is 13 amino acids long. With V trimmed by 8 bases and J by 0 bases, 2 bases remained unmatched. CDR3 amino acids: CASAAGGSYEQYF. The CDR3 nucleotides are TGTGCCAGCGCAGCGGGAGGCTCCTACGAGCAGTACTTC.

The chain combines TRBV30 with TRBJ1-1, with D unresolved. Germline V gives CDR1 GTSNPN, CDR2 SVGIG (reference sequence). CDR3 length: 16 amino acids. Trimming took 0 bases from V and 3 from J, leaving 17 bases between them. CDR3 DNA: TGTGCCTGGAGTGTACCCCCACGGGGATGTGACACTGAAGCTTTCTTT. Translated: CAWSVPPRGCDTEAFF.

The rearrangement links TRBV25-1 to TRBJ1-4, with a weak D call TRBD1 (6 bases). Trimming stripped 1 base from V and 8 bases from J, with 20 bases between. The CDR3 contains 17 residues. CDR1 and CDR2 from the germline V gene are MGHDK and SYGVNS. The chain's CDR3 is CASSELGSGGLGEKLFF. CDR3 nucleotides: TGTGCCAGCAGTGAATTAGGATCGGGGGGCCTAGGCGAAAAACTGTTTTTT. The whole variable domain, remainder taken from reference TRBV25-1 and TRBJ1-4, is EADIYQTPRYLVIGTGKKITLECSQTMGHDKMYWYQQDPGMELHLIHYSYGVNSTEKGDLSSESTVSRIRTEHFPLTLESARPSHTSQYLCASSELGSGGLGEKLFFGSGTQLSVL.

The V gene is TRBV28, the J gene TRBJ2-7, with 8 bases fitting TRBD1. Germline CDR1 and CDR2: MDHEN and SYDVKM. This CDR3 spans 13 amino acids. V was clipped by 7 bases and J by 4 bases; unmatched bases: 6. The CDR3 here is CASKVDREYEQYF. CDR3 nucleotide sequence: TGTGCCAGCAAGGTGGACAGGGAGTACGAGCAGTACTTC.

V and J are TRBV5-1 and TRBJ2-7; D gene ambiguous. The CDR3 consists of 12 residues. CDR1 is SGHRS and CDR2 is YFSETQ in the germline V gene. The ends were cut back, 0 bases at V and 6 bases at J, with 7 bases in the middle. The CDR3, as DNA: TGCGCCAGCAGCTTGGGGCCGGGCGAGCAGTACTTC. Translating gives CASSLGPGEQYF.

The CDR3 bases are TGTGCCAGCAGTGAAAAGCGAGGCTCCGGGAACACCATATATTTT. This sequence encodes CASSEKRGSGNTIYF. This sequence joins TRBV2 and TRBJ1-3; D gene uncertain. Trimming stripped 2 bases from V and 7 bases from J, with 15 bases between. Germline V CDR1 and CDR2: SNHLY, FYNNEI. The CDR3 spans 15 residues.

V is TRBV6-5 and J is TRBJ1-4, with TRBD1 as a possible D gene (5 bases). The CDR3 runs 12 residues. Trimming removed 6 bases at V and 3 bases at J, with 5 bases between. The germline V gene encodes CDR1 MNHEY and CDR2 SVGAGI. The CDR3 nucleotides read TGTGCCAGCAGACAGGCTAATGAAAAACTGTTTTTT. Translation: CASRQANEKLFF.

In DNA, the CDR3 is TGTGCCTGGAAAGCAGGGTGTAGCTCCTACGAGCAGTACTTC. Translated: CAWKAGCSSYEQYF. J is TRBJ2-7 and V is TRBV30; weak D call: TRBD1 (5 bases). This CDR3 spans 14 amino acids. Germline V gene lookup returns CDR1 GTSNPN and CDR2 SVGIG (reference sequence). Trimming pared 4 bases from V and 0 bases from J, leaving 13 bases between.

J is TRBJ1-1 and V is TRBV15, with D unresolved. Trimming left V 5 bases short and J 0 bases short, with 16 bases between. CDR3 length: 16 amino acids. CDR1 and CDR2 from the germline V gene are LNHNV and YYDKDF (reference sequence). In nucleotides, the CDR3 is TGTGCCACCAGCTCCTCGGCGGGCGGTGTGAACACTGAAGCTTTCTTT. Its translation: CATSSSAGGVNTEAFF.

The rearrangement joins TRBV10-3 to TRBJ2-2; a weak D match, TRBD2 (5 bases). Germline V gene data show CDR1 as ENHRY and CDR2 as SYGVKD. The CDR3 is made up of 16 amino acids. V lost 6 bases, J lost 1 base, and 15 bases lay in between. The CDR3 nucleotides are TGTGCCATCAGGAGGGCCGGGTCTGGGAACACCGGGGAGCTGTTTTTT. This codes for CAIRRAGSGNTGELFF.

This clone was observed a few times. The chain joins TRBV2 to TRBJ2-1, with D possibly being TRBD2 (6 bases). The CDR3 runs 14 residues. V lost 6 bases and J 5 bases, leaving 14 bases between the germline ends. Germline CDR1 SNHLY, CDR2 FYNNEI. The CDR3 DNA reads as TGTGCCAGCAGCGTTAGCGGTTGGGACAATGAGCAGTTCTTC. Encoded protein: CASSVSGWDNEQFF.

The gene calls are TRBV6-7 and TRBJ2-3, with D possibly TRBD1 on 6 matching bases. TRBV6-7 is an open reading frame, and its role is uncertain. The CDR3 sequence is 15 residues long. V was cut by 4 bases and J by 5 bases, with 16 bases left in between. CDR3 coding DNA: TGTGCCAGCAGTTCTAGGGGGATTGCGGGAGATACGCAGTATTTT. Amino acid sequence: CASSSRGIAGDTQYF.

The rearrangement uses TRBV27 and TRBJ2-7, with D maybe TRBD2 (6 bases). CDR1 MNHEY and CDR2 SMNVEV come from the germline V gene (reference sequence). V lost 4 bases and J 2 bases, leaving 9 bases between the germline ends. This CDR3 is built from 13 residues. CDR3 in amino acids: CASSWDWAYEQYF. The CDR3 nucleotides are TGTGCCAGCAGTTGGGACTGGGCCTACGAGCAGTACTTC.

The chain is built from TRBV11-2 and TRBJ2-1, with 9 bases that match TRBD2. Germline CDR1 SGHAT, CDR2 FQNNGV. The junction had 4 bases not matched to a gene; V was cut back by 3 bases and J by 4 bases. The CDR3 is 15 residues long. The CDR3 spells CASSLSTSGYNEQFF. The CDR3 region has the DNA TGTGCCAGCAGCTTGTCGACTAGCGGTTACAATGAGCAGTTCTTC.

The CDR3 sequence: CASSPRASGRSYEQYF. Here the CDR3 DNA reads TGCGCCAGCAGCCCCCGGGCGAGCGGGAGGTCCTACGAGCAGTACTTC. The rearrangement joins TRBV4-1 to TRBJ2-7; 9 bases map to TRBD2. This CDR3 is 16 amino acids long. Germline V CDR1 and CDR2: MGHRA, YSYEKL. V lost 4 bases and J lost 1; bases outside the gene matches: 8.

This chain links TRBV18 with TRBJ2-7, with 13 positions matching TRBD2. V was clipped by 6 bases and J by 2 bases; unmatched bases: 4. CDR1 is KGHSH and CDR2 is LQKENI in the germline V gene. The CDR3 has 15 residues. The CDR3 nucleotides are TGTGCCAGCTCGGCCGGGACTAGCGGGACCTACGAGCAGTACTTC. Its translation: CASSAGTSGTYEQYF. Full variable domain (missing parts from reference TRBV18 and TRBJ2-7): NAGVMQNPRHLVRRRGQEARLRCSPMKGHSHVYWYRQLPEEGLKFMVYLQKENIIDESGMPKERFSAEFPKEGPSILRIQQVVRGDSAAYFCASSAGTSGTYEQYFGPGTRLTVT.

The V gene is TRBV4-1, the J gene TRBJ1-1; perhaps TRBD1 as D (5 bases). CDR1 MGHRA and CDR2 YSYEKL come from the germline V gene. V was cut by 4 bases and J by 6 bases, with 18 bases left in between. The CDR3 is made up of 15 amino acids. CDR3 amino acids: CASSPRRPGDAEAFF. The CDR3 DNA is TGCGCCAGCAGCCCCCGACGTCCGGGGGACGCTGAAGCTTTCTTT.

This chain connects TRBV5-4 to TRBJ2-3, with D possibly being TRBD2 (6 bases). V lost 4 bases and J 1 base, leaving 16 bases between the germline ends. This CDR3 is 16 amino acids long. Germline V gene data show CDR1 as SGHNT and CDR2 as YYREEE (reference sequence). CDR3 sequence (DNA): TGTGCCAGCAGCCCCCTCAGGGAGGAGGGCACAGATACGCAGTATTTT. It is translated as CASSPLREEGTDTQYF.

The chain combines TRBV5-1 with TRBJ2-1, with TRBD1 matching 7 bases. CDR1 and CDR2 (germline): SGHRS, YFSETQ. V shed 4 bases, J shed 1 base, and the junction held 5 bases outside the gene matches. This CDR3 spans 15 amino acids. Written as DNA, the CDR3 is TGCGCCAGCAGCCGCGACAGGGATTCCTACAATGAGCAGTTCTTC. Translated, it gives CASSRDRDSYNEQFF.

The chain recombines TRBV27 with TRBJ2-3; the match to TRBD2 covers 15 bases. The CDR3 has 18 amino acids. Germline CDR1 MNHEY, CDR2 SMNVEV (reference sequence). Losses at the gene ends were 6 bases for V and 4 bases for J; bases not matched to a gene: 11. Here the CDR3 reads CASSTGTSGRQQADTQYF. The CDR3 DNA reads TGTGCCAGCAGCACCGGGACTAGCGGGAGGCAGCAGGCAGATACGCAGTATTTT.